This T cell receptor beta chain was captured by sequencing in a study of blood T cell repertoires in COVID-19. Study-wide context: The United States, Italy and Spain provided the acute and convalescent COVID-19 samples. PBMCs, B-cell-depleted T cells, or T cells provided the cDNA or gDNA that made up the material.

In the study's own analysis: Estimation of nucleated cell counts relied on the amplification of reference gene primers. TCRdb keeps only in-frame clones here, not all; method: immunoSEQ multiplex PCR. That table is the source of V, J and clone size, and D and trimming were worked out from the DNA. Of tens of thousands of clones listed, around 76% are singletons. The V and J ends lost 6 bases and 2 bases respectively, with 9 bases between them. CDR1 and CDR2 from the germline V gene are SQVTM and ANQGSEA. This CDR3 is built from 12 residues. The source material was peripheral blood. The chain links TRBV29-1 to TRBJ2-3; weak D call: TRBD1 (5 bases). The receptor's source is a woman aged 55-70 years with acute or convalescent COVID-19. CDR3 region: CSVEQDTDTQYF. The CDR3 region has the DNA TGCAGCGTGGAACAGGACACAGATACGCAGTATTTT.